One and the same sample provided the 10 T cell receptor beta chains below, sequenced in a study of blood T cell repertoires in COVID-19. The assay was immunoSEQ multiplex PCR, and TCRdb's table has in-frame clones only and misses some. The sample has 150,000 to 200,000 clones, 80% to 85% seen once. Sequencing was carried out using peripheral blood. These receptors were obtained from a human donor with acute or convalescent COVID-19. The donor label of this sample is uncertain.

The chain is built from TRBV10-3 and TRBJ2-5; 8 bases map to TRBD1. CDR1 is ENHRY, CDR2 SYGVKD, per germline. This CDR3 comprises 12 residues. Trimming cost V 10 bases and J 5 bases; bases outside gene matches: 6. For the CDR3, the DNA is TGTGCCACGGGGACAGGCGTCGAGACCCAGTACTTC. Its protein is CATGTGVETQYF.

This sequence joins TRBV7-2 and TRBJ2-3; D uncertain. CDR1 SGHTA and CDR2 FQGNSA come from the germline V gene. Trimming pared 5 bases from V and 6 bases from J, leaving 9 bases between. This CDR3 has 12 residues. The CDR3 bases are TGTGCCAGCAGCGTCCGGTCTGATACGCAGTATTTT. As protein: CASSVRSDTQYF.

V gene TRBV6-6 combines with J gene TRBJ1-1; 7 nucleotides agree with TRBD1. The germline V gene has CDR1 MNHNY and CDR2 SVGAGI (reference sequence). With V trimmed by 7 bases and J by 1 base, 9 bases remained unmatched. The CDR3 extends over 15 amino acids. The CDR3 protein is CASTLGQRANTEAFF. The CDR3 nucleotides read TGTGCCAGCACCCTGGGACAGCGGGCGAACACTGAAGCTTTCTTT.

The chain joins TRBV6-5 to TRBJ1-2, with D perhaps TRBD1 (5 bases). Trimming left V 1 base short and J 8 bases short, with 5 bases between. The CDR3 has 11 amino acids. Looked up from germline, CDR1 is MNHEY and CDR2 is SVGAGI. The CDR3 nucleotides are TGTGCCAGCAGTTACTGGGGCGGCTACACCTTC. This translates into CASSYWGGYTF.

The chain recombines TRBV5-4 with TRBJ1-2, with D perhaps TRBD1 (6 bases). With 0 bases removed from V and 7 bases from J, the gap between germline ends came to 13 bases. This CDR3 has 14 amino acids. Germline-derived CDR1 and CDR2 are SGHNT and YYREEE (reference sequence). DNA for the CDR3: TGTGCCAGCAGCTTGGCCAGGGGTGAGAGTGGCTACACCTTC. This sequence encodes CASSLARGESGYTF.

This clone was recorded a few times. The genes are TRBV10-2 and TRBJ2-7; 7 nucleotides align to TRBD2. This CDR3 spans 14 amino acids. From germline, CDR1 is WSHSY and CDR2 SAAADI. J was trimmed by 0 bases and V by 5 bases; bases with no gene match: 4. The CDR3 DNA reads as TGCGCCAGCAGTCGGGGGGTAAGCTCCTACGAGCAGTACTTC. Protein sequence: CASSRGVSSYEQYF.

The chain uses TRBV30 and TRBJ2-6; D is ambiguous. Per germline, CDR1 GTSNPN and CDR2 SVGIG (reference sequence). V was shortened by 2 bases and J by 0 bases, with 5 bases between the two germline ends. This CDR3 spans 14 amino acids. The CDR3 here is CAWSLDSGANVLTF. CDR3 nucleotides: TGTGCCTGGAGTCTAGACTCTGGGGCCAACGTCCTGACTTTC.

The chain joins TRBV7-9 to TRBJ2-7; 10 positions match TRBD1. The V gene end was trimmed by 6 bases and the J gene end by 5 bases; junction bases not matched to a gene: 10. Germline V gives CDR1 SEHNR, CDR2 FQNEAQ (reference sequence). The CDR3 runs 15 residues. The chain's CDR3 is CASRTDRGFNDEQYF. CDR3 in DNA: TGTGCCAGCAGGACGGACAGGGGGTTTAACGACGAGCAGTACTTC.

This clone was detected only a few times. The rearrangement joins TRBV19 to TRBJ2-5; tentative D call: TRBD2 (6 bases). Germline loops: CDR1 LNHDA, CDR2 SQIVND (reference sequence). The CDR3 is made up of 15 amino acids. The V gene lost 1 base and the J gene lost 2 bases, with 11 bases spanning the gap. CDR3: CASSIGGAGQETQYF. In nucleotides, the CDR3 is TGTGCCAGTAGTATAGGGGGCGCGGGACAAGAGACCCAGTACTTC. The full variable domain, in which reference TRBV19 and TRBJ2-5 provide the parts outside the CDR3, is DGGITQSPKYLFRKEGQNVTLSCEQNLNHDAMYWYRQDPGQGLRLIYYSQIVNDFQKGDIAEGYSVSREKKESFPLTVTSAQKNPTAFYLCASSIGGAGQETQYFGPGTRLLVL.

The CDR3 loop reads CASSQGTSGAVGYNEQFF. DNA of the CDR3: TGTGCCAGCAGTCAGGGGACTAGCGGGGCCGTTGGGTACAATGAGCAGTTCTTC. The chain has TRBV7-8 and TRBJ2-1; 13 nucleotides line up with TRBD2. The CDR3 has 18 amino acids. Germline CDR1 reads SGHVS; CDR2 reads FQNEAQ. V gave up 6 bases and J gave up 4 bases; unmatched junction bases: 12.